The clone carrying this T cell receptor (beta chain) was counted many times. Its antigen is still unknown. This CDR3 has 13 amino acids. CDR1 is SQVTM, CDR2 ANQGSEA, per germline. V dropped 7 bases and J dropped 5; count of bases not matched to a gene: 8. The data derive from a study of human T cells and chemical hapten exposure. Broader study findings: The presence of alopecia in the donors means their immune response may differ from healthy people's.

Time point meaning: patch test 1, 2 weeks after DPC sensitization. Stated treatment: therapeutic diphenylcyclopropenone sensitization with weekly scalp DPC. Each cDNA molecule in the library carried unique molecular identifiers. TCRdb itself ran the RACE reads through MiXCR, one entry per CDR3 protein. The table includes approximately 350,000 distinct CDR3 sequences, approximately 6.9% detected once. This chain joins TRBV29-1 and TRBJ1-1; 9 bases match TRBD1. Source: whole blood, taken in connection with sensitization to the hapten diphenylcyclopropenone (DPC). The TCR comes from a woman aged 18-30 years with alopecia areata. Some clones in this sample may be carry-over from other donors' samples. In nucleotides, the CDR3 is TGCAGCGCCCCCGGGACAGGGCTGACTGAAGCTTTCTTT. It translates to CSAPGTGLTEAFF.